The 6 T cell receptor beta chains reported below all come from one sample, sequenced in a study of PD-L1 blockade in urothelial cancer. Assay: immunoSEQ multiplex PCR; the TCRdb copy retains only in-frame clones and omits some. Here the sample spans 45,000 to 55,000 clones, approximately 80% being singletons. Time point indicated: pretreatment peripheral blood. The sample was PBMCs, taken around atezolizumab (anti-PD-L1) treatment. The source is a man between 50 and 59 years old with urothelial cancer.

This sequence joins TRBV7-6 and TRBJ1-5; D is perhaps TRBD1 (5 bases). The germline gives CDR1 SGHVS, CDR2 FNYEAQ. Trimming left V 1 base short and J 0 bases short, with 7 bases between. CDR3 length: 15 residues. CDR3 in DNA: TGTGCCAGCAGCTTAGAGGGGTATAGCAATCAGCCCCAGCATTTT. This codes for CASSLEGYSNQPQHF.

The chain uses TRBV28 and TRBJ1-2, with D possibly TRBD1 on 5 matching bases. Germline lookup yields CDR1 MDHEN and CDR2 SYDVKM. The CDR3 spans 15 residues. V gave up 2 bases and J gave up 4 bases, with 14 bases separating them. The CDR3 DNA is TGTGCCAGCAGTTTAGTTGCAGGGATGATCTATGGCTACACCTTC. It encodes CASSLVAGMIYGYTF.

This sequence joins TRBV2 and TRBJ2-7, with 9 bases that match TRBD1. Germline CDR1 and CDR2: SNHLY and FYNNEI. With V trimmed by 7 bases and J by 0 bases, 4 bases remained unmatched. This CDR3 spans 14 amino acids. CDR3 DNA: TGTGCCAGCACCATGGGACAGGGCTCCTACGAGCAGTACTTC. As protein: CASTMGQGSYEQYF.

The chain employs TRBV5-1 and TRBJ1-1; 8 bases are a match to TRBD1. This CDR3 contains 18 residues. With V trimmed by 4 bases and J by 1 base, 15 bases remained unmatched. Germline V lookup: CDR1 SGHRS, CDR2 YFSETQ. The CDR3 loop reads CASSPTGTGGGGNTEAFF. CDR3 bases: TGCGCCAGCAGCCCCACCGGGACAGGTGGGGGGGGGAACACTGAAGCTTTCTTT.

V gene TRBV18 combines with J gene TRBJ2-5, with a weak D call TRBD1 (5 bases). V was pared by 2 bases and J by 2 bases, with 24 bases between. The CDR3 is 19 amino acids. The germline CDR1 and CDR2 sequences are KGHSH and LQKENI. CDR3 protein: CASSPTGPLVPRPQETQYF. CDR3 bases: TGTGCCAGCTCACCAACAGGCCCCTTAGTACCTAGACCTCAAGAGACCCAGTACTTC.

For the CDR3, the DNA is TGTGCCAGCAGTTTCCAAGCAGGGATCTCCTACGAGCAGTACTTC. Translation gives CASSFQAGISYEQYF. The gene calls are TRBV27 and TRBJ2-7; possibly TRBD1 for D (5 bases). The germline V gene has CDR1 MNHEY and CDR2 SMNVEV (reference sequence). The length of the CDR3 is 15 residues. Trimming took 3 bases from V and 0 from J, leaving 12 bases between them.